A selection of T cell receptor beta chains follows, all from one sample in a study of post-analysis software for immune sequencing data. TCRdb recomputed calls from the PCR reads with MiXCR, one row per CDR3 protein. The sample holds a few hundred thousand distinct CDR3 sequences, 34% seen once. The source material was blood. These TCRs come from a girl under 18 with multiple sclerosis. Each CDR3 is given with its conserved first and last residue. The D gene is left open where the match is weak. Clone sizes are given selectively: once, few, many, or a class where the clone is expanded.

size	J	V	D	DNA	CDR3
NA	TRBJ2-3	TRBV29-1	TRBD1	TGCAGCGTACGCTCCGGGACAGCTAGCACAGATACGCAGTATTTT	CSVRSGTASTDTQYF
NA	TRBJ1-1	TRBV29-1	NA	TGCAGCGTCCCCGAGGACACTGAAGCTTTCTTT	CSVPEDTEAFF
NA	TRBJ1-1	TRBV4-2	NA	TGTGCCAGCAGCCAAGTCGTACAGACCGCGAACACTGAAGCTTTCTTT	CASSQVVQTANTEAFF
many	TRBJ2-5	TRBV5-1	TRBD2	TGCGCCAGCAGCGCGCGACTAGCGAGGGAGACCCAGTACTTC	CASSARLARETQYF
NA	TRBJ2-5	TRBV29-1	TRBD2	TGCAGCGTTGTTCCTAGCGGGGCCCAAGAGACCCAGTACTTC	CSVVPSGAQETQYF
NA	TRBJ2-2	TRBV5-1	TRBD1	TGCGCCAGCAGCGTCCGGGACAGGGGGATCTACGCGAACACCGGGGAGCTGTTTTTT	CASSVRDRGIYANTGELFF
few	TRBJ1-1	TRBV7-2	NA	TGTGCCAGCAGCTTAGCGTTCTCGGAGAGACCTGAAGCTTTCTTT	CASSLAFSERPEAFF
NA	TRBJ2-3	TRBV20-1	TRBD2	TGCAGTGCCCCGGGACTAGCCACAGATACGCAGTATTTT	CSAPGLATDTQYF
many	TRBJ2-1	TRBV6-5	TRBD1	TGTGCCAGCAGTTACCCCGGACCGGGACAGGGAAACAATGAGCAGTTCTTC	CASSYPGPGQGNNEQFF
few	TRBJ2-5	TRBV20-1	TRBD1	TGCAGTGCTAGACCTCCCGGACAGGAGCAAGAGACCCAGTACTTC	CSARPPGQEQETQYF
once	TRBJ2-3	TRBV11-2	NA	TGTGCCAGCAGCTTAAGAGCGGGTTCAGATACGCAGGATTTT	CASSLRAGSDTQDF
few	TRBJ2-3	TRBV12-3/TRBV12-4	NA	TGTGCCAGCAGCCTACACCCAACGGATACGCAGTATTTT	CASSLHPTDTQYF
NA	TRBJ1-5	TRBV6-5	NA	TGTGCCAGCAGTTATTCTACCCATCAGCCCCAGCATTTT	CASSYSTHQPQHF
few	TRBJ1-2	TRBV15	TRBD1	TGTGCCACCAGCAGACCACTTCTATCAGGACAGGGGAACTATGGCTACACCTTC	CATSRPLLSGQGNYGYTF
few	TRBJ1-1	TRBV10-2	TRBD1	TGCGCCAGCAGTGAGGACAGGGGCCTGAACACTGAAGCTTTCTTT	CASSEDRGLNTEAFF
NA	TRBJ1-2	TRBV6-1	NA	TGTGCCAGCAGTGAAGCGCGGGCAGTTTATGGCTACACCTTC	CASSEARAVYGYTF
NA	TRBJ2-1	TRBV20-1	TRBD2	TGCAGTGCCCCCCGGCCGCGGGGGGGTTACAATGAGCAGTTCTTC	CSAPRPRGGYNEQFF
once	TRBJ1-2	TRBV29-1	NA	TGCAGCGTTAAGCCCGGCGGGGGTGGCTACACCTTC	CSVKPGGGGYTF
once	TRBJ2-5	TRBV29-1	TRBD2	TGCAGCGGGATTAGCGGGGAGACCCAGTACTTC	CSGISGETQYF
NA	TRBJ2-5	TRBV27	TRBD2	TGTGCCAGCAGTTTAAGATCGAGCGGGGGGGCCGGGGAGACCCAGTACTTC	CASSLRSSGGAGETQYF
NA	TRBJ2-7	TRBV7-8	NA	TGTGCCAGCAGCTTAGAAGGGGGCGGGGGCGAGCAGTACTTC	CASSLEGGGGEQYF
NA	TRBJ1-2	TRBV12-3/TRBV12-4	TRBD1	TGTGCCAGCAGGGCGACAGGGGCGGTTTATGGCTACACCTTC	CASRATGAVYGYTF
NA	TRBJ2-1	TRBV7-9	TRBD2	TGTGCCAGCAGCCGGGGGGATAATGAGCAGTTCTTC	CASSRGDNEQFF
few	TRBJ1-1	TRBV12-3/TRBV12-4	NA	TGTGCCAGCAGCCTCACGGGGGCGATCACTGAAGCTTTCTTT	CASSLTGAITEAFF
few	TRBJ1-2	TRBV18	NA	TGTGCCAGCTCACCACCGAGGGTGTCCTATGGCTACACCTTC	CASSPPRVSYGYTF
few	TRBJ1-5	TRBV6-1	TRBD1	TGTGCCAGCGCCACAGGGGTCGGCAATCAGCCCCAGCATTTT	CASATGVGNQPQHF
few	TRBJ1-2	TRBV20-1	TRBD1	TGCAGTGCGCCCTTTCCCGGGACAGGGGGCTATGGCTACACCTTC	CSAPFPGTGGYGYTF
NA	TRBJ2-3	TRBV7-8	NA	TGTGCCAGCAGACCTCGGATGGCCGGCACAGATACGCAGTATTTT	CASRPRMAGTDTQYF
few	TRBJ2-7	TRBV9	NA	TGTGCCAGCAGCGTAGGCCCAGGGGCCTACGAGCAGTACTTC	CASSVGPGAYEQYF
few	TRBJ1-1	TRBV29-1	TRBD1	TGCAGCGTTGGGACGGGACAGTTGAACACTGAAGCTTTCTTT	CSVGTGQLNTEAFF
NA	TRBJ2-2	TRBV6-1	NA	TGTGCCAGCAGTGAAGTACTCAGCCAGGACGGGGTCGGGGAGCTGTTTTTT	CASSEVLSQDGVGELFF
NA	TRBJ2-5	TRBV3-1	NA	TGTGCCAGCAGCCCGTTTTCTGAGACCCAGTACTTC	CASSPFSETQYF
many	TRBJ2-3	TRBV29-1	NA	TGCAGCGTCCCACCCCAGGGTTCCTTAGGGGATACGCAGTATTTT	CSVPPQGSLGDTQYF
NA	TRBJ2-1	TRBV4-1	TRBD1	TGCGCCAGCAGCCAAGAAGGGACAGCGACTCACAATGAGCAGTTCTTC	CASSQEGTATHNEQFF
NA	TRBJ1-2	TRBV5-1	NA	TGCGCCAGCAGCTTGGGATCCAGGATTAACTATGGCTACACCTTC	CASSLGSRINYGYTF
NA	TRBJ2-1	TRBV11-2	TRBD2	TGTGCCAGCAGCGGGACTAGCAGATCCTACAATGAGCAGTTCTTC	CASSGTSRSYNEQFF
few	TRBJ1-4	TRBV12-3/TRBV12-4	NA	TGTGCCAGCAGTTTTTCCAGGAGGGGTGAAAAACTGTTTTTT	CASSFSRRGEKLFF
few	TRBJ2-1	TRBV20-1	TRBD2	TGCAGTGCTAGGACTAGCGAGGGTGTCAATGAGCAGTTCTTC	CSARTSEGVNEQFF
few	TRBJ2-5	TRBV7-2	NA	TGTGCCAGCACCCTCCTCTCCGGGGTCCAAGAGACCCAGTACTTC	CASTLLSGVQETQYF
many	TRBJ1-2	TRBV11-2	TRBD1	TGTGCCAGCAGCCATTACAGGGGCTCTAACTATGGCTACACCTTC	CASSHYRGSNYGYTF
NA	TRBJ2-2	TRBV4-1	TRBD1	TGCGCCAGCAGACAGGGGGCTACCGGGGAGCTGTTTTTT	CASRQGATGELFF
NA	TRBJ1-6	TRBV6-5	NA	TGTGCCAGCAGTTACTCAACGCAGGGTAATTCACCCCTCCACTTT	CASSYSTQGNSPLHF
NA	TRBJ1-5	TRBV20-1	NA	TGCAGTGCTAGAGATGTGGGAGTCCGCAATCAGCCCCAGCATTTT	CSARDVGVRNQPQHF
NA	TRBJ2-5	TRBV5-8	NA	TGTGCCAGTCCACTTGAGGTGGCAGATTCTATCTCGGAGACCCAGTACTTC	CASPLEVADSISETQYF
NA	TRBJ1-4	TRBV5-1	TRBD1	TGCGCCAGCAGCTTGTTAACCGGGACAGGAGAAAAACTGTTTTTT	CASSLLTGTGEKLFF
few	TRBJ2-7	TRBV6-6	NA	TGTGCCAGCAGCGCCCCCCGGGGTTCTTCCTACGAGCAGTACTTC	CASSAPRGSSYEQYF
NA	TRBJ1-6	TRBV11-2	NA	TGTGCCAGCAGCAGAAACCGGGGGGCACCCCTCCACTTT	CASSRNRGAPLHF
NA	TRBJ1-5	TRBV28	NA	TGTGCCAGCATGCGTCAGAATAGCAATCAGCCCCAGCATTTT	CASMRQNSNQPQHF
NA	TRBJ2-3	TRBV12-3/TRBV12-4	NA	TGTGCCTGCAGTTTGAGGGGGGCAGGAGATACGCAGTATTTT	CACSLRGAGDTQYF
NA	TRBJ2-1	TRBV20-1	TRBD2	TGCAGTGCTGCCAAACCGACTAGCGGGGTCAATGAGCAGTTCTTC	CSAAKPTSGVNEQFF
few	TRBJ2-1	TRBV20-1	NA	TGCAGTGCCCAGGCGCGGGATCGCTCCTACAATGAGCAGTTCTTC	CSAQARDRSYNEQFF
few	TRBJ2-7	TRBV5-1	TRBD1	TGCGCCAGCAGCTTGATTCCAGGGGGAAGGTCCTACGAGCAGTACTTC	CASSLIPGGRSYEQYF
NA	TRBJ1-2	TRBV29-1	NA	TGCAGCGGTACAGATAACTATGGCTACACCTTC	CSGTDNYGYTF
few	TRBJ1-1	TRBV29-1	NA	TGCAGCGTTTGGGATATGAACACTGAAGCTTTCTTT	CSVWDMNTEAFF
many	TRBJ2-4	TRBV29-1	NA	TGCAGCGTTGGTGGGACTTTCGTCTCAGCCAAAAACATTCAGTACTTC	CSVGGTFVSAKNIQYF
few	TRBJ2-7	TRBV9	NA	TGTGCCAGCAGCGCGTCCCCCTCCTACGAGCAGTACTTC	CASSASPSYEQYF
NA	TRBJ2-3	TRBV5-1	NA	TGCGCCAGCAGCTTGGGCTGGGGGGCCGGAGATACGCAGTATTTT	CASSLGWGAGDTQYF
few	TRBJ1-1	TRBV29-1	NA	TGCAGCGTCAACAGGAACACTGAAGCTTTCTTT	CSVNRNTEAFF